The rows below give T cell receptor beta chains drawn from one sample of a study of long-term antiretroviral therapy in people with HIV. The data were produced by immunoSEQ multiplex PCR, yet TCRdb's version contains in-frame clones alone and is incomplete. The sample consists of about 21,000 clones, 88% of them appearing once. This material consisted of unsorted PBMCs, taken 2.3 years after starting antiretroviral therapy. These receptors came from a man in his sixties with HIV. CDR3s include the opening cysteine and the closing phenylalanine or tryptophan. Each record gives: CDR3 DNA, CDR3 protein, J gene, V gene, clone size, D gene. A D gene is named only where the DNA matches it firmly. A row's size may be missing; if present it is once, few, many or a size class.

CDR3nt: TGTGCCAGCAGCCCGGAGAGGTTTGGCGAGCAGTACTTC
CDR3aa: CASSPERFGEQYF
j_gene: TRBJ2-7
v_gene: TRBV7-2
abundance: -
d_gene: -

CDR3nt: TGCGCCAGCAGCTTGGGGAGCGGGAGGATCACAGATACGCAGTATTTT
CDR3aa: CASSLGSGRITDTQYF
j_gene: TRBJ2-3
v_gene: TRBV5-1
abundance: -
d_gene: TRBD2

CDR3nt: TGTGCCAGCAGCTTGTACGAAGAGCAGTACTTC
CDR3aa: CASSLYEEQYF
j_gene: TRBJ2-7
v_gene: TRBV5-5
abundance: -
d_gene: -

CDR3nt: TGTGCCAGCAGCTTGGGAGGCCAGTCCTACAATGAGCAGTTCTTC
CDR3aa: CASSLGGQSYNEQFF
j_gene: TRBJ2-1
v_gene: TRBV11-1
abundance: -
d_gene: -

CDR3nt: TGCAGCGTTGAAAGTGGGGGGACTGGCCTGTTTTTT
CDR3aa: CSVESGGTGLFF
j_gene: TRBJ1-4
v_gene: TRBV29-1
abundance: -
d_gene: -

CDR3nt: TGCGCCAGCAGCTTAGGGCTGTCGAACACCGGGGAGCTGTTTTTT
CDR3aa: CASSLGLSNTGELFF
j_gene: TRBJ2-2
v_gene: TRBV5-1
abundance: once
d_gene: -

CDR3nt: TGTGCCAGCAGCTTAGGGACAGGGGGAGGGAATACGCAGTATTTT
CDR3aa: CASSLGTGGGNTQYF
j_gene: TRBJ2-3
v_gene: TRBV7-9
abundance: -
d_gene: TRBD1

CDR3nt: TGTGCCAGCAGCTTCGCGGGACAGACCTACAATGAGCAGTTCTTC
CDR3aa: CASSFAGQTYNEQFF
j_gene: TRBJ2-1
v_gene: TRBV7-2
abundance: -
d_gene: -

CDR3nt: TGTGCCAGCAGTTTAGGAGGGTTTGGGGAGACCCAGTACTTC
CDR3aa: CASSLGGFGETQYF
j_gene: TRBJ2-5
v_gene: TRBV27
abundance: -
d_gene: -

CDR3nt: TGTGCCAGCAGCTCTACAGGGTTTACAGATACGCAGTATTTT
CDR3aa: CASSSTGFTDTQYF
j_gene: TRBJ2-3
v_gene: TRBV5-8
abundance: -
d_gene: -

CDR3nt: TGCAGCGTTGGGGGGGGCAATGAAAAACTGTTTTTT
CDR3aa: CSVGGGNEKLFF
j_gene: TRBJ1-4
v_gene: TRBV29-1
abundance: -
d_gene: -

CDR3nt: TGCGCCAGCAGACAACAGCCGACGGGACAGCAGTATTTT
CDR3aa: CASRQQPTGQQYF
j_gene: TRBJ2-3
v_gene: TRBV10-2
abundance: -
d_gene: -

CDR3nt: TGTGCCAGCAGCCCTACCCAGGGGGCCGGGGAGACCCAGTACTTC
CDR3aa: CASSPTQGAGETQYF
j_gene: TRBJ2-5
v_gene: TRBV7-9
abundance: -
d_gene: TRBD1

CDR3nt: TGTGCCAGCAGTTTACCACCGGGACAGGGGCCGCCCCATACGCAGTATTTT
CDR3aa: CASSLPPGQGPPHTQYF
j_gene: TRBJ2-3
v_gene: TRBV27
abundance: -
d_gene: TRBD1